Each of the 25 T cell receptor beta chains below was sequenced from the same sample in a study of response to subunit inactivated influenza vaccine. Each CDR3 protein gets one entry after TCRdb re-called the RT-PCR reads with MiXCR. The sample comprises about 240,000 distinct CDR3 sequences, 10% to 15% of which are singletons, and approximately 8.4% rests with the top ten. The source material was non-naive T cells sorted from PBMCs, sampled 14 to 15 days before vaccination. Receptor source: a man aged 50-59 years who received an inactivated influenza vaccine.

This clonotype appeared a few times. The J gene is TRBJ2-3, the V gene TRBV6-5; D tentatively reads TRBD1 or TRBD2 (5 bases each). Between the trimmed V and J ends, which lost 2 bases and 2 bases, there was a span of 14 bases. The CDR3 has 16 amino acids. The germline gives CDR1 MNHEY, CDR2 SVGAGI. Here the CDR3 reads CASSYGTPQITDTQYF. The CDR3, as DNA: TGTGCCAGCAGTTACGGGACCCCGCAGATCACAGATACGCAGTATTTT.

This clonotype has a count of ten or more. The V gene is TRBV5-1, the J gene TRBJ1-1, with TRBD1 as a possible D gene (5 bases). CDR3 length: 15 residues. The germline V and J ends were trimmed by 4 bases and 3 bases, with 16 bases remaining between them. Per the germline V gene, CDR1 is SGHRS and CDR2 is YFSETQ. In DNA, the CDR3 is TGCGCCAGCAGCCCAGGGCGGGGGTCGGACACTGAAGCTTTCTTT. Translation: CASSPGRGSDTEAFF.

This clonotype occurred a few times. The rearrangement uses TRBV25-1 and TRBJ2-5, with D unclear. The V end was cut by 5 bases, the J end by 3 bases, with 10 bases between. CDR3 length: 13 amino acids. The V gene's germline CDR1 is MGHDK and CDR2 SYGVNS. Here the CDR3 reads CASSLGVKETQYF. The CDR3, as DNA: TGTGCCAGCAGTCTTGGGGTTAAAGAGACCCAGTACTTC.

The chain joins TRBV5-5 to TRBJ2-3, with D unclear. Deletions cut 4 bases from V and 5 bases from J, with 11 bases between. Per the germline V gene, CDR1 is SGHKS and CDR2 is YYEKEE (reference sequence). The CDR3 is 13 amino acids. CDR3 in DNA: TGTGCCAGCAGCCTGGACCTCCGAGATACGCAGTATTTT. It codes for CASSLDLRDTQYF. The whole variable domain, remainder taken from reference TRBV5-5 and TRBJ2-3, is DAGVTQSPTHLIKTRGQQVTLRCSPISGHKSVSWYQQVLGQGPQFIFQYYEKEERGRGNFPDRFSARQFPNYSSELNVNALLLGDSALYLCASSLDLRDTQYFGPGTRLTVL.

The V and J genes are TRBV12-3 or TRBV12-4 and TRBJ1-5, with D unclear. This CDR3 has 14 amino acids. V was clipped by 3 bases and J by 0 bases, with 6 bases between them. Here the CDR3 DNA reads TGTGCCAGCAGTTTTGGTTATAGCAATCAGCCCCAGCATTTT. Translating gives CASSFGYSNQPQHF.

The V and J genes are TRBV11-2 and TRBJ1-2; 7 positions match TRBD1. This CDR3 is 15 amino acids long. Trimming removed 3 bases from V and 6 bases from J; junction bases left unmatched: 10. Per germline, CDR1 SGHAT and CDR2 FQNNGV. The CDR3 here is CASSLGQLVWDGYTF. The CDR3 bases are TGTGCCAGCAGCTTGGGACAGCTCGTATGGGATGGCTACACCTTC.

This clonotype has just one count. The rearrangement uses TRBV5-1 and TRBJ1-2, with 11 bases aligning to TRBD1. CDR1 SGHRS and CDR2 YFSETQ come from the germline V gene. Trimming cost V 3 bases and J 8 bases; bases outside gene matches: 9. CDR3 length: 15 residues. CDR3 DNA sequence: TGCGCCAGCAGCTGGAACCCGGGACAGGGGGAGGGCTACACCTTC. Encoded protein: CASSWNPGQGEGYTF.

This clonotype was observed a few times. This chain joins TRBV9 and TRBJ2-1, with 7 bases that match TRBD1. Germline CDR1 and CDR2: SGDLS and YYNGEE. V trimming: 1 base; J trimming: 3 bases; junction bases outside the gene matches: 7. CDR3 length: 16 residues. CDR3 in DNA: TGTGCCAGCAGCGTATTAGGGGACAGCCGCTACAATGAGCAGTTCTTC. Protein: CASSVLGDSRYNEQFF. The variable domain in full, completed from reference TRBV9 and TRBJ2-1, reads DSGVTQTPKHLITATGQRVTLRCSPRSGDLSVYWYQQSLDQGLQFLIQYYNGEERAKGNILERFSAQQFPDLHSELNLSSLELGDSALYFCASSVLGDSRYNEQFFGPGTRLTVL.

This clonotype was detected only a few times. V and J are TRBV2 and TRBJ1-1; D is unclear. The CDR3 has 13 amino acids. The germline V and J ends were trimmed by 4 bases and 1 base, with 7 bases remaining between them. The V gene's germline CDR1 is SNHLY and CDR2 FYNNEI. The CDR3 loop reads CASSGQPNTEAFF. CDR3 nucleotide sequence: TGTGCCAGCAGTGGCCAACCGAACACTGAAGCTTTCTTT.

This clonotype was observed a few times. The chain links TRBV20-1 to TRBJ1-1; the match to TRBD1 covers 7 bases. There are 16 residues in the CDR3. Germline values: CDR1 DFQATT, CDR2 SNEGSKA (reference sequence). J lost 0 bases, V lost 5 bases, and 12 bases had no gene match. For the CDR3, the DNA is TGCAGTGCTCGGCCAAGACAGGGAGTCGTGAACACTGAAGCTTTCTTT. This translates into CSARPRQGVVNTEAFF.

Many counts were recorded for this clonotype. V and J are TRBV3-1 and TRBJ2-3; weak D call: TRBD2 (5 bases). Between the trimmed V and J ends, which lost 1 base and 3 bases, there was a span of 11 bases. The CDR3 length is 15 residues. Germline values: CDR1 LGHDT, CDR2 YNNKEL (reference sequence). CDR3 DNA: TGTGCCAGCAGCCAAGGGACTCACCGTACAGATACGCAGTATTTT. Translating gives CASSQGTHRTDTQYF.

This chain connects TRBV5-1 to TRBJ1-4; D might be TRBD1 (6 bases). V was cut by 3 bases and J by 5 bases, with 20 bases left in between. Germline assignment: CDR1 SGHRS and CDR2 YFSETQ. There are 17 residues in the CDR3. CDR3 protein: CASSSNPLTGRNEKLFF. Written as DNA, the CDR3 is TGCGCCAGCAGCTCCAATCCTTTGACAGGACGAAATGAAAAACTGTTTTTT.

This chain links TRBV4-2 with TRBJ2-7; D is perhaps TRBD1 (7 bases). Looked up from germline, CDR1 is LGHNA and CDR2 is YNFKEQ. V shed 3 bases and J shed 5 bases, with 23 bases lying between them. The CDR3 is 17 amino acids. The CDR3 reads CASSQIAGGPSGDEQYF. The CDR3 DNA reads as TGTGCCAGCAGCCAGATAGCAGGGGGGCCCTCGGGGGACGAGCAGTACTTC.

The rearrangement uses TRBV20-1 and TRBJ2-3; unclear D gene. Germline values: CDR1 DFQATT, CDR2 SNEGSKA (reference sequence). The CDR3 is 14 residues long. Trimming removed 5 bases from V and 1 base from J, with 13 bases in between. The CDR3 DNA follows: TGCAGTGCTTCCCCTAGGGCTCGCACAGATACGCAGTATTTT. It specifies CSASPRARTDTQYF.

At least ten counts were recorded for this clonotype. This rearrangement joins TRBV7-2 to TRBJ2-3; 9 nucleotides match TRBD2. The CDR3 runs 17 residues. CDR1 is SGHTA, CDR2 FQGNSA, per germline. The junction had 12 bases not matched to a gene; V was cut back by 3 bases and J by 5 bases. The CDR3 protein is CASSLSGTSSLVDTQYF. The CDR3 DNA is TGTGCCAGCAGCTTGTCCGGGACTAGCTCCTTGGTAGATACGCAGTATTTT.

There are many counts of this clonotype. The chain joins TRBV10-3 to TRBJ2-3, with no clear D. Per germline, CDR1 ENHRY and CDR2 SYGVKD. V lost 3 bases, J lost 1 base, and 14 bases lay in between. The CDR3 length is 16 residues. CDR3 in DNA: TGTGCCATCAGTGACAGTCGGGCCGCTGGCACAGATACGCAGTATTTT. Amino acid sequence: CAISDSRAAGTDTQYF.

In its sample, this clonotype was seen a few times. The chain employs TRBV4-3 and TRBJ2-5; tentatively, D is TRBD1 (6 bases). The CDR3 has 15 residues. The germline V and J ends were trimmed by 2 bases and 2 bases, with 12 bases remaining between them. CDR1 LGHNA and CDR2 YSLEER come from the germline V gene. The DNA for the CDR3 is TGCGCCAGCAGCCAAACAACAGGGATACAAGAGACCCAGTACTTC. Its protein product is CASSQTTGIQETQYF.

The chain carries TRBV10-3 and TRBJ2-2; D not certain. Germline lookup yields CDR1 ENHRY and CDR2 SYGVKD. V was cut by 0 bases and J by 7 bases, with 9 bases left in between. The CDR3 spans 14 residues. The CDR3 here is CAISESNRNGELFF. In DNA form, the CDR3 reads TGTGCCATCAGTGAGTCGAATCGTAACGGGGAGCTGTTTTTT.

V gene TRBV6-2 or TRBV6-3 combines with J gene TRBJ1-5; 7 bases match TRBD1. With V trimmed by 6 bases and J by 5 bases, 4 bases remained unmatched. Germline V lookup: CDR1 MNHEY, CDR2 SVGEGT. The CDR3 length is 13 residues. The CDR3, as DNA: TGTGCCAGCAGCTTTACAGGGGATCAGCCCCAGCATTTT. Protein sequence: CASSFTGDQPQHF.

This clonotype was counted between two and nine times. The chain is built from TRBV9 and TRBJ2-5; D possibly corresponds to TRBD2 (6 bases). V lost 0 bases and J 5 bases, leaving 14 bases between the germline ends. In germline, CDR1 is SGDLS, CDR2 YYNGEE. This CDR3 contains 15 residues. The CDR3 DNA follows: TGTGCCAGCAGCGTAGAGGGACTGATCACGGAGACCCAGTACTTC. Its translation is CASSVEGLITETQYF.

The chain links TRBV29-1 to TRBJ1-5; D unclear. The V gene's germline CDR1 is SQVTM and CDR2 ANQGSEA. This CDR3 region has 12 residues. Between the trimmed V and J ends, which lost 4 bases and 4 bases, there was a span of 8 bases. The chain's CDR3 is CSVASRNQPQHF. CDR3 nucleotides: TGCAGCGTTGCCTCTAGGAATCAGCCCCAGCATTTT.

In its sample, this clonotype was seen many times. This chain connects TRBV5-1 to TRBJ2-3, with D uncertain. V lost 5 bases and J 0 bases, leaving 10 bases between the germline ends. The length of the CDR3 is 14 residues. The V gene's germline CDR1 is SGHRS and CDR2 YFSETQ. The CDR3 is CASRRRASTDTQYF. In DNA form, the CDR3 reads TGCGCCAGCAGGCGACGGGCTAGCACAGATACGCAGTATTTT.

The chain joins TRBV5-5 to TRBJ1-1, with 8 bases aligning to TRBD1. V lost 4 bases and J lost 5; bases outside the gene matches: 7. CDR1 SGHKS and CDR2 YYEKEE come from the germline V gene (reference sequence). The CDR3 contains 14 residues. CDR3 region: CASSKGQGWTEAFF. The CDR3 nucleotides are TGTGCCAGCAGCAAAGGACAGGGTTGGACTGAAGCTTTCTTT.

This clonotype appeared many times. The gene calls are TRBV28 and TRBJ2-7; TRBD1 is a possible D gene (5 bases). The V end lost 4 bases, the J end lost 3 bases, and 13 bases lay between the germline ends. Germline V lookup: CDR1 MDHEN, CDR2 SYDVKM. The CDR3 is 14 residues long. The CDR3 is CASSSDTVFYEQYF. CDR3 nucleotide sequence: TGTGCCAGCAGTTCGGACACGGTTTTCTACGAGCAGTACTTC.

This clonotype has only a few counts. The rearrangement joins TRBV5-6 to TRBJ1-2, with D perhaps matching TRBD1 (5 bases). The CDR3 length is 17 residues. The V end lost 1 base, the J end lost 0 bases, and 16 bases lay between the germline ends. The germline CDR1 and CDR2 sequences are SGHDT and YYEEEE. The CDR3 DNA is TGTGCCAGCAGCTTGTCCGGGACCTTCCTAACTAACTATGGCTACACCTTC. Protein sequence: CASSLSGTFLTNYGYTF.